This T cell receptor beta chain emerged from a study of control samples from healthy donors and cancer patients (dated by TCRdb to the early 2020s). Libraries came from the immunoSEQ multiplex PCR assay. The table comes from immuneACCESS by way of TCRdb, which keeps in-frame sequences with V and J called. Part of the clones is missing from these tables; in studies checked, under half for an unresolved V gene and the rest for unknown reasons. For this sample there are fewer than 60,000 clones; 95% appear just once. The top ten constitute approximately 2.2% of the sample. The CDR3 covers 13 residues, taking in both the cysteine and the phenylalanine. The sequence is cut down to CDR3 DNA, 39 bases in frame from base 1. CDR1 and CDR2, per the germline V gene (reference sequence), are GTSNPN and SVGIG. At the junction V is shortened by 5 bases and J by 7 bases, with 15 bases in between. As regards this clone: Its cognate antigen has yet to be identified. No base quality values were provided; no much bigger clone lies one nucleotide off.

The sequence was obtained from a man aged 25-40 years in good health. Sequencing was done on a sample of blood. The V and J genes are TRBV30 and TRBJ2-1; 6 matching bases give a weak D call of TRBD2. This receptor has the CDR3 CAWRDWDRNEQFF. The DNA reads TGTGCCTGGCGGGACTGGGACCGTAATGAGCAGTTCTTC.